This T cell receptor beta chain was obtained from a study of CXCR3-negative and CXCR3-positive naive CD8 T cells. The CD45RO-CCR7+CD27+CD95- phenotype denoted naive CD8+ T cells. Whole-study results and caveats: Naive cells used TRBV-TRBJ genes in much the same way whether CXCR3-negative or CXCR3-positive; memory cells did not. Comparison of naive cells showed more hydrophobic TRB CDR3s in CXCR3-positive than in CXCR3-negative naive cells. Memory CD8+ cells showed much lower diversity, while both naive subsets displayed comparably high diversity.

The length of the CDR3 is 13 residues. The germline gives CDR1 GTSNPN, CDR2 SVGIG (reference sequence). For this clonotype: The antigen is undetermined.

The libraries of TRB cDNA were constructed through 5' RACE using UMI labels. TCRdb reprocessed the 5' RACE reads and keeps a single row for each CDR3 protein, giving no DNA. This table lists roughly 120,000 distinct CDR3 sequences. The receptor was derived from a human donor in good health. Some clones in this sample may be carry-over from other donors' samples. The sample taken for sequencing was naive CXCR3+ CD8+ T cells from blood. Documented subset: CD45RO-CCR7+CD27+CD95- naive CD8+ T cells expressing CXCR3 (TNR3+). The chain couples TRBV30 to TRBJ2-1; the TCRdb D gene call, TRBD2, has no DNA to confirm it. CDR3 residues: CAWRLAGYNEQFF. The full variable domain, in which reference TRBV30 and TRBJ2-1 provide the parts outside the CDR3, is SQTIHQWPATLVQPVGSPLSLECTVEGTSNPNLYWYRQAAGRGLQLLFYSVGIGQISSEVPQNLSASRPQDRQFILSSKKLLLSDSGFYLCAWRLAGYNEQFFGPGTRLTVL.